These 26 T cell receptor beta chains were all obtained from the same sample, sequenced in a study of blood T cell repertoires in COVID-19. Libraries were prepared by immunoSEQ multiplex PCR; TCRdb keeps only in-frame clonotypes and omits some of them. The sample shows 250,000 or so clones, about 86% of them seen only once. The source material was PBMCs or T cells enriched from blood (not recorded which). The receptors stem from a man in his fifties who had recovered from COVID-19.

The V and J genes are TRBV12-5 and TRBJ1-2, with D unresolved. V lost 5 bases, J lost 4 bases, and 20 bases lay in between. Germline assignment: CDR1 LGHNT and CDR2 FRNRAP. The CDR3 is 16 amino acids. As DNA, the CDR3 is TGTGCTAGTGGTCCTCCGGTCTCGCCCGAGGGCTATGGCTACACCTTC. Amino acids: CASGPPVSPEGYGYTF.

The DNA of the CDR3 is TGTGCCAGCAGCTTAGACAGGGGGCAAGGAAACATTCAGTACTTC. Translating gives CASSLDRGQGNIQYF. The chain carries TRBV7-2 and TRBJ2-4, with 9 bases lining up with TRBD1. The J segment lost 6 bases and the V segment lost 1 base, leaving 4 bases of the junction unmatched. This CDR3 region has 15 residues. The germline CDR1 and CDR2 sequences are SGHTA and FQGNSA.

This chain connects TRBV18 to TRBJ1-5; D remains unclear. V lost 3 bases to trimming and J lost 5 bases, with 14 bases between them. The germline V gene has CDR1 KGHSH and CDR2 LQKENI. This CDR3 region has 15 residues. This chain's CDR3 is CASSPEGRRDQPQHF. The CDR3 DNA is TGTGCCAGCTCACCTGAAGGACGGAGGGATCAGCCCCAGCATTTT.

This CDR3 is CASSLRGHPGLDSYEQYF. Here the CDR3 DNA reads TGTGCCAGCAGTTTAAGGGGACACCCGGGACTAGACTCCTACGAGCAGTACTTC. The J gene is TRBJ2-7, the V gene TRBV27; 8 bases agree with TRBD2. The germline V gene has CDR1 MNHEY and CDR2 SMNVEV (reference sequence). V shed 2 bases and J 0 bases; nucleotides not matched to a gene: 12. The CDR3 consists of 18 residues.

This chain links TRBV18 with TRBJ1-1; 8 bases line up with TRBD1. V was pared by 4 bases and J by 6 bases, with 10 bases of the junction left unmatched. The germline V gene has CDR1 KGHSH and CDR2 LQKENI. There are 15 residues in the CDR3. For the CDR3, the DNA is TGTGCCAGCTCACAGACCGGGACAGGCGGGGCTGAAGCTTTCTTT. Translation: CASSQTGTGGAEAFF.

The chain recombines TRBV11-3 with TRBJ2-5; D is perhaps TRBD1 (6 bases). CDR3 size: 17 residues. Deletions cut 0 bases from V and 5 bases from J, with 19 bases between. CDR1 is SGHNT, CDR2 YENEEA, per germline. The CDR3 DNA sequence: TGTGCCAGCAGCTTAGATCTCGAGTTCAGGGGCTGGGAGACCCAGTACTTC. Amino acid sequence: CASSLDLEFRGWETQYF.

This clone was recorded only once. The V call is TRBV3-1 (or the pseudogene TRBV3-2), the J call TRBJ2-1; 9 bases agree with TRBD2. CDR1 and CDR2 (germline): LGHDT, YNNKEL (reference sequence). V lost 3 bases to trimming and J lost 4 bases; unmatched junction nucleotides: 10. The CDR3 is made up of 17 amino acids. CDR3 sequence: CASSHRLEREAYNEQFF. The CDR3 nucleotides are TGTGCCAGCAGCCACAGACTTGAGCGGGAGGCTTACAATGAGCAGTTCTTC.

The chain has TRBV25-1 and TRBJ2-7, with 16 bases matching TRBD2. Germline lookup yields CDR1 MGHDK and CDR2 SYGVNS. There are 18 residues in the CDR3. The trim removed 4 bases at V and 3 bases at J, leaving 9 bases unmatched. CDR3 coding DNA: TGTGCCAGCAGTGTAGGAAGGGGACTAGCGGGAGGGCTCTACGAGCAGTACTTC. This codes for CASSVGRGLAGGLYEQYF.

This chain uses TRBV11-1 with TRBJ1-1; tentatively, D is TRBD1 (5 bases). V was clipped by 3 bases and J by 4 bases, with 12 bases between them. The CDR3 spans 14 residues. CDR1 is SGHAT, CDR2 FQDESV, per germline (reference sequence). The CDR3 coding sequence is TGTGCCAGCAGCTTGGGCGGGGGGAGCACTGAAGCTTTCTTT. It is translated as CASSLGGGSTEAFF. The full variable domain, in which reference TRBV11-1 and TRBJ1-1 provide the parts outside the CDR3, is EAEVAQSPRYKITEKSQAVAFWCDPISGHATLYWYRQILGQGPELLVQFQDESVVDDSQLPKDRFSAERLKGVDSTLKIQPAELGDSAMYLCASSLGGGSTEAFFGQGTRLTVV.

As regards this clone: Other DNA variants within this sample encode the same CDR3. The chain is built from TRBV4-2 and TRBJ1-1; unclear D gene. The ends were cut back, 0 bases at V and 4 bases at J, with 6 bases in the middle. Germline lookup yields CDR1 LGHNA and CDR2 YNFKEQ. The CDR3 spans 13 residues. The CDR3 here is CASSQDPGTEAFF. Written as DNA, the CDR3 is TGTGCCAGCAGCCAAGATCCGGGCACTGAAGCTTTCTTT.

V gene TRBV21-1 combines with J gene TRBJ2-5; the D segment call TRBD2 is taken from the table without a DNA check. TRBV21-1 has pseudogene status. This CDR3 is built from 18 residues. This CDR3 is CASSWYTTAGRFFQTQYF. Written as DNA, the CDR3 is TGTGCCAGCAGCTGGTATACCACCGCGGGGAGGTTTTTTCAGACCCAGTACTTC.

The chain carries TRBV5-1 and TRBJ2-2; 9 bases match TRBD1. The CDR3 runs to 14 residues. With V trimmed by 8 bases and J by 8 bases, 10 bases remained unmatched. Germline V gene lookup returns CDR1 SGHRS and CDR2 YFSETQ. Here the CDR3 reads CASQDRGSPGELFF. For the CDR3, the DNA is TGCGCCAGTCAAGACAGGGGGTCGCCTGGGGAGCTGTTTTTT.

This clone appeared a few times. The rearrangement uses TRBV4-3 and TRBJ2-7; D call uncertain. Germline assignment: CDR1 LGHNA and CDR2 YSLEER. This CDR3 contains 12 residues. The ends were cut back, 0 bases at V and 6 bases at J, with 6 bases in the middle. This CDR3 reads CASSQDFGEQYF. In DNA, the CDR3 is TGCGCCAGCAGCCAAGACTTCGGCGAGCAGTACTTC.

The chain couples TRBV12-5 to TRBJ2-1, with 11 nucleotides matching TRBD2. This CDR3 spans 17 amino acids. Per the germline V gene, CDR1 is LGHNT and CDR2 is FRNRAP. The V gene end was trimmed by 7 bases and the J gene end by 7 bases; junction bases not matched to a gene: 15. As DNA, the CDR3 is TGTGCTAGTGAACTAGCGGGAGACCCTACTACGGGTAATGAGCAGTTCTTC. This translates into CASELAGDPTTGNEQFF.

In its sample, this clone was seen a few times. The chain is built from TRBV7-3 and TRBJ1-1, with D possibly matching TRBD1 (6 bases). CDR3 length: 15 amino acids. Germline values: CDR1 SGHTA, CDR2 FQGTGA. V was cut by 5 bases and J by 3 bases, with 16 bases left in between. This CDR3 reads CASSRNRAGDTEAFF. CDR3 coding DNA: TGTGCCAGCAGCCGAAACAGGGCGGGGGACACTGAAGCTTTCTTT.

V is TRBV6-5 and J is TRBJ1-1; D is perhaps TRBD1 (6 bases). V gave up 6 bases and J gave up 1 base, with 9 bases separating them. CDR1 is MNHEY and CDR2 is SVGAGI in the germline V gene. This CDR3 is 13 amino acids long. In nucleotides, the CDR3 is TGTGCCAGCAGGTTACAGGGGAACACTGAAGCTTTCTTT. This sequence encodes CASRLQGNTEAFF.

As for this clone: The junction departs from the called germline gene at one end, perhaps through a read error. The DNA for the CDR3 is TGTGCCAGCAGCTTAGATCAGGCCAGGGAGGAATATTTT. Residues: CASSLDQAREEYF. The rearrangement links TRBV11-3 to TRBJ1-4, with D perhaps matching TRBD1 (5 bases). Germline assignment: CDR1 SGHNT and CDR2 YENEEA. The CDR3 consists of 13 residues. Variable domain in full (rest from reference TRBV11-3 and TRBJ1-4): EAGVVQSPRYKIIEKKQPVAFWCNPISGHNTLYWYLQNLGQGPELLIRYENEEAVDDSQLPKDRFSAERLKGVDSTLKIQPAELGDSAVYLCASSLDQAREEYFGSGTQLSVL.

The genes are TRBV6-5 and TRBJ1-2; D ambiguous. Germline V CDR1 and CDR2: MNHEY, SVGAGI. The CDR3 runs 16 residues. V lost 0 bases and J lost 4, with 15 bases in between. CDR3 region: CASSYSMVQTLYGYTF. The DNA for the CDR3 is TGTGCCAGCAGTTACTCAATGGTACAGACCCTCTATGGCTACACCTTC.

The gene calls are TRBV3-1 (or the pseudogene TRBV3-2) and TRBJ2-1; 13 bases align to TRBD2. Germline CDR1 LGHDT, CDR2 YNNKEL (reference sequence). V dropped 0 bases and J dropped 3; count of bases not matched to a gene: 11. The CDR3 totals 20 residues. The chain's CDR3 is CASSQDKVLAGGRVYNEQFF. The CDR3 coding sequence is TGTGCCAGCAGCCAAGATAAGGTACTAGCGGGAGGGCGGGTCTACAATGAGCAGTTCTTC.

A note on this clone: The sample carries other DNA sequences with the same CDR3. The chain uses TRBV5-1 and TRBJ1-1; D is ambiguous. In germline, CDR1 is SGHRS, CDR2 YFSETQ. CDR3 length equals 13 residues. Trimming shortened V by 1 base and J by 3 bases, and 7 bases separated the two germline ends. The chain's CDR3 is CASSLTGDTEAFF. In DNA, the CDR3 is TGCGCCAGCAGCTTGACCGGGGACACTGAAGCTTTCTTT.

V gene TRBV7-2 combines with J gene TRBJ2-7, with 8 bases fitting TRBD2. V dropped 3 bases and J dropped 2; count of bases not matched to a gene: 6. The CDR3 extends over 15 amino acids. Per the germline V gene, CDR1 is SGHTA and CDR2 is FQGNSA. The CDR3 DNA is TGTGCCAGCAGCTTCGGACTAGCTGACACCTACGAGCAGTACTTC. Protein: CASSFGLADTYEQYF.

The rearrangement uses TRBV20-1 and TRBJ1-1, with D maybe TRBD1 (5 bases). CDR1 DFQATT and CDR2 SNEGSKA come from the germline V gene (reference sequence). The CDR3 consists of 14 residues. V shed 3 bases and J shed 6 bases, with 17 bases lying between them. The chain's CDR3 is CSASRSGGGAEAFF. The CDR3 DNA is TGCAGTGCTAGTCGCTCGGGGGGAGGGGCTGAAGCTTTCTTT.

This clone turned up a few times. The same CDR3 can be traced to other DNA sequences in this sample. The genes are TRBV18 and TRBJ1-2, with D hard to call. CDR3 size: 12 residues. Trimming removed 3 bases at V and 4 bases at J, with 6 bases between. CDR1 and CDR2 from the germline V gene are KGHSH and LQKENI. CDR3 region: CASSPPGYGYTF. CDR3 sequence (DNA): TGTGCCAGCTCACCCCCCGGCTATGGCTACACCTTC.

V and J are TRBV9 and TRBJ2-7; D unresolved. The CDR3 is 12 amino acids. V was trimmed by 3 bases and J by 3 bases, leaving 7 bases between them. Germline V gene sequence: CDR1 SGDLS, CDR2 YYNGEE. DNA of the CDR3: TGTGCCAGCAGCGGGCTAGACTACGAGCAGTACTTC. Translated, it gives CASSGLDYEQYF.

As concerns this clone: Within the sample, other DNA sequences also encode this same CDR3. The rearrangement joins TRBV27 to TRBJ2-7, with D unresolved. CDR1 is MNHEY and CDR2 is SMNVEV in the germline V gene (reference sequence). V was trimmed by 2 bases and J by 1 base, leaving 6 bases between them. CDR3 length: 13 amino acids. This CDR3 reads CASSLRVSYEQYF. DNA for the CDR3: TGTGCCAGCAGTTTAAGAGTTTCCTACGAGCAGTACTTC.

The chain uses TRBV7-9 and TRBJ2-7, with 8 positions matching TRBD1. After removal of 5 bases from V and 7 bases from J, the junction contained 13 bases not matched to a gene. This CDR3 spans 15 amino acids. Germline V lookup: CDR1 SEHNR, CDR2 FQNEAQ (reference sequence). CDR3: CASSSRTGSSGEQYF. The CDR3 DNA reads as TGTGCCAGCAGCAGTAGGACAGGGTCTTCGGGGGAGCAGTACTTC.